This T cell receptor (beta chain) appears in the sequencing data of a study of CD8 T cells in ankylosing spondylitis. The study, taken as a whole, reports: Ankylosing spondylitis blood seemed to carry a telltale TCR beta motif made of several highly homologous variants. Researchers report that disease-linked clones proved CD8+ and relatively rare in peripheral blood. Several of the motif variants were reported before in synovial fluid and blood from reactive arthritis. Matched ankylosing spondylitis synovial fluid reportedly showed significant enrichment of disease-linked clones.

Note on this clonotype: Its matching antigen is unknown.

Between the trimmed V and J ends, which lost 5 bases and 2 bases, there was a span of 11 bases. Germline CDR1 and CDR2: LNHDA and SQIVND (reference sequence). This CDR3 has 14 amino acids. Construction of TCR beta libraries was performed using quantitative 5'-RACE with molecular barcodes. TCRdb fed the 5' RACE reads into MiXCR, producing one record per CDR3 protein. The table shows almost 400,000 distinct CDR3 sequences, with under 25% occurring only once. Source material: blood, either unsorted or a sorted T cell fraction (not recorded which). This sequence originates from a male donor with ankylosing spondylitis. This chain connects TRBV19 to TRBJ2-3, with D hard to call. CDR3 protein: CASSGVGDTDTQYF. The CDR3 nucleotides are TGTGCCAGTAGTGGTGTTGGGGACACAGATACGCAGTATTTT.